These 18 T cell receptor beta chains were all obtained from the same sample, sequenced in a study of OX40 agonist ivuxolimab in advanced cancers. Some clones are missing from TCRdb's copy, which holds only in-frame ones; the method was immunoSEQ multiplex PCR. Of approximately 82,000 clones in the sample, about 89% were seen once. Specimen: CD4+ or CD8+ T cells sorted from blood, collected in a trial of the OX40 agonist ivuxolimab. The receptors derive from an adult with an advanced solid tumor such as melanoma, head and neck, liver or kidney cancer.

This clone appeared a few times. Other nucleotide sequences from this sample produce the same CDR3. The chain combines TRBV7-9 with TRBJ1-1, with D unresolved. V dropped 1 base and J dropped 1 base, with 4 bases sitting between them. The germline gives CDR1 SEHNR, CDR2 FQNEAQ (reference sequence). The CDR3 sequence is 13 residues long. The CDR3 here is CASSLEGNTEAFF. For the CDR3, the DNA is TGTGCCAGCAGCTTAGAGGGGAACACTGAAGCTTTCTTT.

The V gene is TRBV4-1, the J gene TRBJ2-7, with D perhaps matching TRBD1 or TRBD2 (6 bases each). V was shortened by 2 bases and J by 0 bases, with 17 bases between the two germline ends. The CDR3 runs to 17 residues. Germline V CDR1 and CDR2: MGHRA, YSYEKL. The CDR3 sequence is CASSQFHGGWSSYEQYF. CDR3 nucleotides: TGCGCCAGCAGCCAATTTCACGGGGGCTGGAGCTCCTACGAGCAGTACTTC.

This chain uses TRBV5-5 with TRBJ1-5, with 7 bases matching TRBD1. Germline lookup yields CDR1 SGHKS and CDR2 YYEKEE (reference sequence). The CDR3 loop spans 14 amino acids. J gave up 4 bases and V 3 bases, and 4 bases lay outside the gene matches. The CDR3, as DNA: TGTGCCAGCAGCTCGGGACAGCTAAATCAGCCCCAGCATTTT. It encodes CASSSGQLNQPQHF.

The CDR3 DNA follows: TGTGCCATCAGCCGGATGAGCCGACAGAGCTCTGGAAACACCATATATTTT. This translates into CAISRMSRQSSGNTIYF. J is TRBJ1-3 and V is TRBV10-3, with D perhaps TRBD1 (5 bases). Germline V gives CDR1 ENHRY, CDR2 SYGVKD. Trimming pared 6 bases from V and 0 bases from J, leaving 18 bases between. The CDR3 is made up of 17 amino acids.

The rearrangement joins TRBV18 to TRBJ2-2; tentative D call: TRBD2 (5 bases). Trimming took 1 base from V and 1 from J, leaving 7 bases between them. Germline V gene sequence: CDR1 KGHSH, CDR2 LQKENI. The CDR3 consists of 15 residues. DNA for the CDR3: TGTGCCAGCTCACCACTAGCGCAGAACACCGGGGAGCTGTTTTTT. This translates into CASSPLAQNTGELFF.

V and J are TRBV20-1 and TRBJ1-1; D remains ambiguous. The germline gives CDR1 DFQATT, CDR2 SNEGSKA (reference sequence). The CDR3 length is 11 residues. V lost 3 bases and J 5 bases, leaving 7 bases between the germline ends. The CDR3 protein is CSASRRTEAFF. As DNA, the CDR3 is TGCAGTGCTAGCCGGAGGACTGAAGCTTTCTTT.

V and J are TRBV5-1 and TRBJ2-3; D is ambiguous. The CDR3 contains 13 residues. Germline V gives CDR1 SGHRS, CDR2 YFSETQ. V was cut by 9 bases and J by 1 base, with 12 bases left in between. The CDR3 loop reads CATNSEGTDTQYF. In DNA, the CDR3 is TGCGCCACCAACAGTGAAGGCACAGATACGCAGTATTTT.

The chain links TRBV27 to TRBJ2-1; D perhaps matches TRBD1 (6 bases). This CDR3 comprises 16 residues. The V end lost 6 bases, the J end lost 7 bases, and 22 bases lay between the germline ends. CDR1 MNHEY and CDR2 SMNVEV come from the germline V gene (reference sequence). The CDR3 nucleotides read TGTGCCAGCAGGGGGTTGGAGAGGGGGTTATTAAATGAGCAGTTCTTC. It translates to CASRGLERGLLNEQFF.

The J gene is TRBJ1-6, the V gene TRBV6-6; D not resolved. CDR1 is MNHNY and CDR2 is SVGAGI in the germline V gene (reference sequence). The CDR3 has 16 amino acids. The V gene lost 4 bases and the J gene lost 1 base, with 11 bases spanning the gap. The CDR3 is CASSLDPKSYNSPLHF. CDR3 in DNA: TGTGCCAGCAGTTTGGACCCCAAGTCCTATAATTCACCCCTCCACTTT.

The count of this clone is one. The V call is TRBV19, the J call TRBJ1-1; TRBD1 agrees at 8 bases. Germline V gene data show CDR1 as LNHDA and CDR2 as SQIVND (reference sequence). The CDR3 length is 16 residues. The J segment lost 4 bases and the V segment lost 6 bases, leaving 13 bases of the junction unmatched. CDR3 protein: CASSPEMQGAFTEAFF. The CDR3 coding sequence is TGTGCCAGTAGCCCCGAGATGCAGGGGGCATTCACTGAAGCTTTCTTT.

This chain links TRBV7-8 with TRBJ2-7; tentative D call: TRBD2 (6 bases). The V gene lost 0 bases and the J gene lost 5 bases, with 8 bases spanning the gap. The CDR3 is made up of 13 amino acids. Germline V gene lookup returns CDR1 SGHVS and CDR2 FQNEAQ. CDR3 in DNA: TGTGCCAGCAGCTTAGCGGGACTCAACGAGCAGTACTTC. It encodes CASSLAGLNEQYF.

The rearrangement uses TRBV28 and TRBJ1-5; D unclear. Deletions cut 2 bases from V and 0 bases from J, with 17 bases between. Germline V CDR1 and CDR2: MDHEN, SYDVKM. This CDR3 comprises 18 residues. CDR3 sequence: CASSLGYTWVYSNQPQHF. For the CDR3, the DNA is TGTGCCAGCAGTTTAGGGTACACTTGGGTCTATAGCAATCAGCCCCAGCATTTT.

The chain recombines TRBV7-3 with TRBJ2-7, with D unresolved. This CDR3 spans 14 amino acids. Germline V gene data show CDR1 as SGHTA and CDR2 as FQGTGA. V was pared by 4 bases and J by 6 bases, with 16 bases between. CDR3 protein: CASSSPDRTGEQYF. The CDR3 DNA reads as TGTGCCAGCAGCTCCCCCGATCGGACCGGCGAGCAGTACTTC.

The CDR3 spells CASSLGPGGSYGYTF. The CDR3 coding sequence is TGCGCCAGCAGCTTGGGTCCGGGAGGGTCTTACGGCTACACCTTC. This sequence joins TRBV5-1 and TRBJ1-2; no firm D call. The V gene lost 0 bases and the J gene lost 8 bases, with 17 bases spanning the gap. Germline lookup yields CDR1 SGHRS and CDR2 YFSETQ. This CDR3 contains 15 residues.

The J gene is TRBJ2-7, the V gene TRBV19; 10 bases match TRBD1. The CDR3 loop spans 15 amino acids. J lost 2 bases, V lost 10 bases, and 11 bases had no gene match. CDR1 LNHDA and CDR2 SQIVND come from the germline V gene (reference sequence). The CDR3 DNA sequence: TGTGCCACCAACGGGGGTGGGACAGGGGCCTACGAGCAGTACTTC. It codes for CATNGGGTGAYEQYF.

In this sample, this clone turned up once. This chain joins TRBV11-2 and TRBJ2-5; possibly TRBD1 for D (6 bases). Per the germline V gene, CDR1 is SGHAT and CDR2 is FQNNGV. This CDR3 region has 15 residues. V was pared by 5 bases and J by 0 bases, with 13 bases between. The chain's CDR3 is CASSITYRDQETQYF. CDR3 coding DNA: TGTGCCAGCAGCATTACCTACAGGGACCAAGAGACCCAGTACTTC.

The chain joins TRBV10-3 to TRBJ2-3; D gene unclear. Trimming stripped 7 bases from V and 11 bases from J, with 19 bases between. Germline loops: CDR1 ENHRY, CDR2 SYGVKD. The CDR3 totals 13 residues. Here the CDR3 reads CAIKKELGDGQYF. The CDR3 DNA follows: TGTGCCATCAAGAAGGAGCTTGGAGATGGGCAGTATTTT.

The genes are TRBV9 and TRBJ2-1, with D possibly TRBD2 on 6 matching bases. This CDR3 comprises 15 residues. V lost 0 bases to trimming and J lost 5 bases, with 12 bases between them. Germline V CDR1 and CDR2: SGDLS, YYNGEE. DNA for the CDR3: TGTGCCAGCAGCGTAGCCCTAGCGTCACACAATGAGCAGTTCTTC. Its protein product is CASSVALASHNEQFF.